This record looks at one TCR beta chain sequence and its context. The antigen is undetermined. V lost 3 bases and J lost 5, with 16 bases in between. The germline gives CDR1 SEHNR, CDR2 FQNEAQ (reference sequence). This CDR3 region has 15 residues. The source of the sample is a study of blood T cells in healthy people across ages. Primed by a sample-barcoded 5' primer and a J-beta primer mix, a second PCR proceeded for 7 to 11 cycles. TCRdb used MiXCR to reprocess the 5' RACE reads, holding one entry per CDR3 protein. The sample lists some 1,000,000 distinct CDR3 sequences, approximately 26% occurring once. Points from the study as a whole: There were more naive CD4+ cells and higher diversity in long-lived donors than in aged donors.

The same data also went into a second study, on T cells of mothers and their children.

Source material: blood. The receptor was isolated from a girl aged 2 to 10 in good health. This chain joins TRBV7-9 and TRBJ2-5; possibly TRBD2 for D (5 bases). The CDR3 sequence: CASSFVNPRGETQYF. CDR3 coding DNA: TGTGCCAGCAGCTTTGTGAACCCTCGGGGTGAGACCCAGTACTTC. Complete variable domain (other parts from reference TRBV7-9 and TRBJ2-5): DTGVSQNPRHKITKRGQNVTFRCDPISEHNRLYWYRQTLGQGPEFLTYFQNEAQLEKSRLLSDRFSAERPKGSFSTLEIQRTEQGDSAMYLCASSFVNPRGETQYFGPGTRLLVL.